The count of the clone carrying this T cell receptor (beta chain) is one. The assay was immunoSEQ multiplex PCR, and TCRdb's table has in-frame clones only and misses some. The sample has around 270,000 clones, 75% to 90% seen once. This specimen comes from a study of blood T cell repertoires in COVID-19. Germline V gene data show CDR1 as SGHTA and CDR2 as FQGNSA. CDR3 length: 13 residues. V was cut by 7 bases and J by 4 bases, with 13 bases left in between. The specimen sequenced was PBMCs or T cells enriched from blood (not recorded which). The origin of this receptor is a woman aged 40 to 55 who had been exposed to COVID-19. The chain recombines TRBV7-2 with TRBJ1-1; D not resolved. The CDR3: CASTRRTGTEAFF. The CDR3 nucleotides are TGTGCCAGCACCCGAAGGACTGGCACTGAAGCTTTCTTT. Full variable domain (outside the CDR3, taken from reference TRBV7-2 and TRBJ1-1): GAGVSQSPSNKVTEKGKDVELRCDPISGHTALYWYRQSLGQGLEFLIYFQGNSAPDKSGLPSDRFSAERTGGSVSTLTIQRTQQEDSAVYLCASTRRTGTEAFFGQGTRLTVV.